One sample yielded the 23 T cell receptor beta chains listed below, sequenced in a study of blood T cells in healthy people across ages. Primed by a sample-barcoded 5' primer and a J-beta primer mix, a second PCR proceeded for roughly 7 to 11 cycles. TCRdb passed the 5' RACE reads through MiXCR, listing each CDR3 protein once. The profile shows under 2,000,000 distinct CDR3 sequences, roughly 49% of them singletons. The sequenced material came from blood. Receptor source: a woman aged 40 to 49 in good health.

This clonotype has just a few counts. The chain recombines TRBV20-1 with TRBJ2-7, with TRBD1 identical over 10 bases. V shed 0 bases, J shed 3 bases, and the junction held 8 bases outside the gene matches. The CDR3 sequence is 16 residues long. Germline V lookup: CDR1 DFQATT, CDR2 SNEGSKA (reference sequence). The CDR3 reads CSARDWGQGLVYEQYF. CDR3 nucleotides: TGCAGTGCTAGAGATTGGGGACAGGGGCTAGTCTACGAGCAGTACTTC.

V gene TRBV2 combines with J gene TRBJ2-7; 9 bases align to TRBD1. Per germline, CDR1 SNHLY and CDR2 FYNNEI. The CDR3 totals 13 residues. V shed 10 bases and J 3 bases; nucleotides not matched to a gene: 7. CDR3 residues: CANGQGRYYEQYF. Written as DNA, the CDR3 is TGTGCCAACGGACAGGGGCGTTACTACGAGCAGTACTTC.

This chain links TRBV28 with TRBJ2-5, with D possibly TRBD1 on 6 matching bases. Germline V gives CDR1 MDHEN, CDR2 SYDVKM. This CDR3 contains 16 residues. V lost 6 bases and J lost 1, with 18 bases in between. The CDR3 sequence is CASRLSTGASQETQYF. The CDR3 DNA is TGTGCCAGCAGGCTGTCGACAGGTGCCTCCCAAGAGACCCAGTACTTC.

This clonotype occurred a few times. The chain couples TRBV12-3 or TRBV12-4 to TRBJ1-4; D remains ambiguous. V lost 2 bases, J lost 6 bases, and 7 bases lay in between. The CDR3 loop spans 13 amino acids. The CDR3 region is CASSLQADEKLFF. The CDR3 DNA reads as TGTGCCAGCAGTTTACAGGCTGATGAAAAACTGTTTTTT.

The chain recombines TRBV3-1 with TRBJ1-5, with 8 bases fitting TRBD1. Per the germline V gene, CDR1 is LGHDT and CDR2 is YNNKEL (reference sequence). The CDR3 consists of 15 residues. With 3 bases clipped from V and 1 base from J, the junction kept 2 bases outside the gene matches. CDR3 nucleotide sequence: TGTGCCAGCAGCCACCACAGGGGGAGCAATCAGCCCCAGCATTTT. Protein sequence: CASSHHRGSNQPQHF. Supplemented by reference TRBV3-1 and TRBJ1-5, the full variable domain reads DTAVSQTPKYLVTQMGNDKSIKCEQNLGHDTMYWYKQDSKKFLKIMFSYNNKELIINETVPNRFSPKSPDKAHLNLHINSLELGDSAVYFCASSHHRGSNQPQHFGDGTRLSIL.

This chain connects TRBV20-1 to TRBJ2-5, with D uncertain. Trimming left V 1 base short and J 5 bases short, with 14 bases between. The V gene's germline CDR1 is DFQATT and CDR2 SNEGSKA (reference sequence). The length of the CDR3 is 14 residues. The CDR3 loop is CSARGGSVGETQYF. CDR3 nucleotides: TGCAGTGCTAGAGGAGGATCGGTGGGTGAGACCCAGTACTTC.

This clonotype was observed a few times. The gene calls are TRBV5-1 and TRBJ1-2; 11 bases are shared with TRBD1. The ends lost 4 bases at V and 4 bases at J; junction bases unmatched: 3. The CDR3 loop spans 14 amino acids. Per germline, CDR1 SGHRS and CDR2 YFSETQ. The CDR3: CASSEGQGGYGYTF. CDR3 sequence (DNA): TGCGCCAGCAGCGAGGGACAGGGGGGCTATGGCTACACCTTC.

In its sample, this clonotype was seen a few times. The chain recombines TRBV12-3 or TRBV12-4 with TRBJ2-4; D is undetermined. The assigned J gene may be wrong: the sequence end matches TRBJ2-7 better. The CDR3 totals 11 residues. The CDR3 protein is CASSNSGEQYF. The CDR3 DNA follows: TGTGCCAGCAGCAATTCTGGCGAGCAGTACTTC.

The CDR3 spells CASSQERGGHGYTF. The CDR3 DNA sequence: TGCGCCAGCAGCCAAGAGCGAGGGGGACATGGCTACACCTTC. The V gene is TRBV4-3, the J gene TRBJ1-2; maybe TRBD1 (6 bases). The CDR3 consists of 14 residues. Per germline, CDR1 LGHNA and CDR2 YSLEER. V dropped 0 bases and J dropped 6 bases, with 11 bases sitting between them.

This clonotype was detected only a few times. V and J are TRBV20-1 and TRBJ2-4; D may be TRBD2 (5 bases). TRBJ2-7 explains the end of the DNA better; the J call may be wrong. CDR1 and CDR2 from the germline V gene are DFQATT and SNEGSKA (reference sequence). The length of the CDR3 is 14 residues. The DNA of the CDR3 is TGCAGTGCTAGAGGAACCCTAGCAACCTACGAGCAGTACTTC. Encoded protein: CSARGTLATYEQYF.

This clonotype occurred once. The CDR3 protein is CASSYSSVGEKLFF. In DNA, the CDR3 is TGTGCCAGCAGTTACTCGAGTGTTGGTGAAAAACTGTTTTTT. V usage is TRBV6-2 or TRBV6-3 and J usage is TRBJ1-4; D gene ambiguous. V lost 0 bases to trimming and J lost 7 bases, with 9 bases between them. Germline V CDR1 and CDR2: MNHEY, SVGEGT. The CDR3 consists of 14 residues.

The chain joins TRBV5-1 to TRBJ1-4; 7 bases align to TRBD1. The V segment lost 4 bases and the J segment 1 base; nucleotides outside the gene matches: 10. This CDR3 contains 17 residues. The germline V gene has CDR1 SGHRS and CDR2 YFSETQ. This CDR3 reads CASSPVGTVLTNEKLFF. In nucleotides, the CDR3 is TGCGCCAGCAGCCCGGTAGGGACAGTCCTAACTAATGAAAAACTGTTTTTT.

V is TRBV3-1 and J is TRBJ1-5; maybe TRBD1 (5 bases). Germline lookup yields CDR1 LGHDT and CDR2 YNNKEL (reference sequence). The CDR3 loop spans 14 amino acids. V gave up 2 bases and J gave up 4 bases, with 9 bases separating them. Here the CDR3 DNA reads TGTGCCAGCAGCCAACGAGGGGAAAATCAGCCCCAGCATTTT. It codes for CASSQRGENQPQHF.

In DNA, the CDR3 is TGCAGTGCTAGTTCGGCAGGAAGGAGATATCAGCCCCAGCATTTT. The encoded protein is CSASSAGRRYQPQHF. The V gene is TRBV20-1, the J gene TRBJ1-5; D uncertain. Germline values: CDR1 DFQATT, CDR2 SNEGSKA (reference sequence). The V end lost 3 bases, the J end lost 5 bases, and 17 bases lay between the germline ends. The CDR3 contains 15 residues.

This clonotype occurred once. The chain uses TRBV20-1 and TRBJ1-2; 7 nucleotides agree with TRBD1. The CDR3 spans 13 residues. With V trimmed by 3 bases and J by 7 bases, 8 bases remained unmatched. Germline V CDR1 and CDR2: DFQATT, SNEGSKA (reference sequence). The CDR3 region has the DNA TGCAGTGCTAGCGGGACAGTTAAGTTTGGCTACACCTTC. This gives the protein CSASGTVKFGYTF.

The chain recombines TRBV6-1 with TRBJ2-5; no definite D call. The J call may be incorrect, as the DNA end agrees better with TRBJ2-7. The CDR3 covers 14 residues. The germline V gene has CDR1 MNHNS and CDR2 SASEGT. The DNA of the CDR3 is TGTGCCAGCAGTGAGAGGACGGTGACCTACGAGCAGTACTTC. Encoded protein: CASSERTVTYEQYF.

This clonotype was counted between two and nine times. This chain uses TRBV5-6 with TRBJ2-3; 7 nucleotides align to TRBD1. The CDR3 sequence is 17 residues long. CDR1 SGHDT and CDR2 YYEEEE come from the germline V gene. V trimming: 2 bases; J trimming: 2 bases; junction bases outside the gene matches: 11. The CDR3 reads CASSFSRGPTFTDTQYF. Here the CDR3 DNA reads TGTGCCAGCAGCTTCTCAAGGGGGCCTACTTTCACAGATACGCAGTATTTT. Variable domain in full (rest from reference TRBV5-6 and TRBJ2-3): DAGVTQSPTHLIKTRGQQVTLRCSPKSGHDTVSWYQQALGQGPQFIFQYYEEEERQRGNFPDRFSGHQFPNYSSELNVNALLLGDSALYLCASSFSRGPTFTDTQYFGPGTRLTVL.

This clonotype was observed a handful of times. The gene calls are TRBV11-2 and TRBJ2-5; D possibly matches TRBD1 or TRBD2 (5 bases each). CDR1 is SGHAT and CDR2 is FQNNGV in the germline V gene. The CDR3 totals 13 residues. V was clipped by 6 bases and J by 2 bases, with 10 bases between them. CDR3 DNA: TGTGCCAGCAGAGAAGAGGGGCAAGAGACCCAGTACTTC. Protein: CASREEGQETQYF.

V usage is TRBV29-1 and J usage is TRBJ2-1; D is possibly TRBD1 (6 bases). CDR1 SQVTM and CDR2 ANQGSEA come from the germline V gene. Trimming pared 3 bases from V and 2 bases from J, leaving 11 bases between. The CDR3 is made up of 14 amino acids. Written as DNA, the CDR3 is TGCAGCGTTGAGCTGGGGGCCACCTACAATGAGCAGTTCTTC. Translating gives CSVELGATYNEQFF.

This chain connects TRBV7-2 to TRBJ1-4; the D is unclear. The V gene's germline CDR1 is SGHTA and CDR2 FQGNSA. CDR3 size: 16 residues. Trimming cost V 7 bases and J 3 bases, with 18 bases left between them. The CDR3 DNA reads TGTGCCAGCACCTACCTTGCCTATGCAGCTAATGAAAAACTGTTTTTT. It specifies CASTYLAYAANEKLFF.

The chain recombines TRBV6-1 with TRBJ1-2; tentatively, D is TRBD1 (6 bases). Trimming left V 5 bases short and J 6 bases short, with 13 bases between. Germline assignment: CDR1 MNHNS and CDR2 SASEGT. The CDR3 is 13 amino acids. CDR3 bases: TGTGCCAGCAGTCCTACAGGGATGGATGGCTACACCTTC. Its translation is CASSPTGMDGYTF.

The chain has TRBV2 and TRBJ2-1; 8 positions match TRBD2. The CDR3 is 19 amino acids. Germline V CDR1 and CDR2: SNHLY, FYNNEI. V lost 4 bases, J lost 0 bases, and 14 bases stayed unmatched. The CDR3 region has the DNA TGTGCCAGCAGTGCCTCTCTGGCGCGGGGGGAAACCTCCTACAATGAGCAGTTCTTC. Its translation is CASSASLARGETSYNEQFF.

The chain employs TRBV12-3 or TRBV12-4 and TRBJ2-3, with 9 bases aligning to TRBD2. The CDR3 is 13 residues long. V dropped 8 bases and J dropped 12; count of bases not matched to a gene: 12. The CDR3 spells CASCPVSGTSQYF. CDR3 bases: TGTGCCAGCTGCCCAGTCTCCGGGACTAGCCAGTATTTT.